These T cell receptor beta chains were read from a single sample in a study of blood T cell repertoires in COVID-19. Profiling relied on immunoSEQ multiplex PCR, and the TCRdb table lists in-frame clones only, not all of them. The sample shows fewer than 350,000 clones, under 90% of them seen only once. Sequencing was performed on PBMCs or T cells enriched from blood (not recorded which). The receptor source for this set is a man aged 55 to 70 who had recovered from COVID-19. The CDR3 runs from the conserved cysteine through the conserved F or W. Fields, in order: D gene, clone size, J gene, V gene, CDR3 DNA, CDR3 protein. A D gene is named only where the DNA matches it firmly. The size of a clone is reported for some rows only, either as once, few or many, or as a class for expanded clones.

TRBD2,NA,TRBJ2-7,TRBV6-5,TGTGCCAGCAGACTTACTAGCGGGAGTTCCTACGAGCAGTACTTC,CASRLTSGSSYEQYF
NA,few,TRBJ2-7,TRBV5-1,TGCGCCAGCAGCTTGTCGACCGGGGTCACCTACGAGCAGTACTTC,CASSLSTGVTYEQYF
NA,NA,TRBJ1-4,TRBV5-4,TGTGCCAGCAGCTCGGGGGGTGCAACTAATGAAAAACTGTTTTTT,CASSSGGATNEKLFF
NA,NA,TRBJ1-2,TRBV4-2,TGTGCCAGCAGCCTATCCCAGGTGGTGCGTGGCTACACCTTC,CASSLSQVVRGYTF
TRBD2,NA,TRBJ2-1,TRBV19,TGTGCCAGTACCCCGAAGCGGGAATACAATGAGCAGTTCTTC,CASTPKREYNEQFF
NA,NA,TRBJ2-2,TRBV7-3,TGTGCCAGCAGCTTAGGAGGGCCCCGAGGAGGGGAGCTGTTTTTT,CASSLGGPRGGELFF
NA,NA,TRBJ2-7,TRBV28,TGTGCCACCTACGCGCGGGCCTACGAGCAGTACTTC,CATYARAYEQYF
NA,NA,TRBJ1-1,TRBV2,TGTGCCAGCAGCGGGGAAGCGAACACTGAAGCTTTCTTT,CASSGEANTEAFF
NA,once,TRBJ1-4,TRBV25-1,TGTGCCAGCAGTCAGGGGTCGAGGGCGACTAATGAAAAACTGTTTTTT,CASSQGSRATNEKLFF
NA,NA,TRBJ1-5,TRBV28,TGTGCCAGCCGGCCGGGAGAAGATTTTGCGGGCCAGCCCCAGCATTTT,CASRPGEDFAGQPQHF
NA,few,TRBJ2-3,TRBV12-5,TGTGCTAGTGGTACCGACAGATCCTCCGGTTATACGCAGTATTTT,CASGTDRSSGYTQYF
NA,once,TRBJ2-4,TRBV4-2,TGTGCCAGCAGCCAAGTTGGAGGCGAGGGCATTCAGTACTTC,CASSQVGGEGIQYF
NA,NA,TRBJ1-3,TRBV19,TGTGCCAGTAGTATGACACAGACCTCTGGAAACACCATATATTTT,CASSMTQTSGNTIYF
NA,few,TRBJ2-6,TRBV5-5,TGTGCCAGCAGCTTGGAGGCGGGGACTGGGGCCAACGTCCTGACTTTC,CASSLEAGTGANVLTF
TRBD1,once,TRBJ1-1,TRBV19,TGTGCCAGTAGTAGAGAGGGGGCGGGCACTGAAGCTTTCTTT,CASSREGAGTEAFF
NA,NA,TRBJ1-2,TRBV13,TGTGCCAGCAGCTTAGGAGTCAGGGTCTTGTATGGCTACACCTTC,CASSLGVRVLYGYTF
TRBD1,NA,TRBJ2-7,TRBV14,TGTGCCAGCAGCCAAGACCGTGGCGACAGGGGATTCTCCTACGAGCAGTACTTC,CASSQDRGDRGFSYEQYF
NA,NA,TRBJ2-7,TRBV5-1,TGCGCCAGCAGATACGACGTAACAGGATACGAGCAGTACTTC,CASRYDVTGYEQYF
NA,NA,TRBJ2-1,TRBV5-8,TGTGCCAGCAGCTTGTGGCAGAACAATGAGCAGTTCTTC,CASSLWQNNEQFF
TRBD1,NA,TRBJ1-5,TRBV24-1,TGTGCCACCAGTGATTCCGGACAGGGTATGGAGCCCCAGCATTTT,CATSDSGQGMEPQHF
NA,NA,TRBJ2-1,TRBV30,TGTGCCTGGAGTGGGGGACTCTACAATGAGCAGTTCTTC,CAWSGGLYNEQFF
TRBD1,NA,TRBJ1-1,TRBV19,TGTGCCAGTAGTAGGGGACAGGGTAGCGGAGCTTTCTTT,CASSRGQGSGAFF
TRBD2,NA,TRBJ2-3,TRBV7-6,TGTGCCAGCAGCTTAGCCCCGGCTAGCGGGGTCGGAGATACGCAGTATTTT,CASSLAPASGVGDTQYF
TRBD1,NA,TRBJ1-2,TRBV18,TGTGCCAGCTCACGGACAGGGGGGGGCTACACCTTC,CASSRTGGGYTF
NA,NA,TRBJ2-3,TRBV24-1,TGTGCCACCAGTGACTCCCGACAGGCCTCTAGCACAGATACGCAGTATTTT,CATSDSRQASSTDTQYF
NA,NA,TRBJ2-1,TRBV9,TGTGCCAGCAGCGTAGGGTCTAGCGTCAATGAGCAGTTCTTC,CASSVGSSVNEQFF
NA,NA,TRBJ2-1,TRBV7-2,TGTGCCAGCAGCTTAGCCCTCGGGAGTAACAATGAGCAGTTCTTC,CASSLALGSNNEQFF
NA,once,TRBJ2-3,TRBV19,TGTGCCAGTAGTAGCCCAAGACATCACACGCAGTATTTT,CASSSPRHHTQYF
NA,NA,TRBJ2-7,TRBV15,TGTGCCACCAGCAGAGATCACTACGAGCAGTACTTC,CATSRDHYEQYF
NA,NA,TRBJ2-1,TRBV7-3,TGTGCCAGCAGCTTAACTGGGCAATTTGAGCAGTTCTTC,CASSLTGQFEQFF
NA,NA,TRBJ2-7,TRBV18,TGTGCCAGCTCACCTTCGTCTCCCCAACAAGAGCAGTACTTC,CASSPSSPQQEQYF
TRBD1,NA,TRBJ1-6,TRBV3-1/TRBV3-2,TGTGCCAGCAGCCAAGATTACGGGACAGGGATGGGTAATTCACCCCTCCACTTT,CASSQDYGTGMGNSPLHF
TRBD1,NA,TRBJ1-2,TRBV6-1,TGTGCCAGCAGTGAACGCCGGGGACAGCGTATTTACTACACCTTC,CASSERRGQRIYYTF
NA,NA,TRBJ1-5,TRBV28,TGTGCCAGCAGCCCTAGCCTATCTCAGCCCCAGCATTTT,CASSPSLSQPQHF
NA,NA,TRBJ1-5,TRBV19,TGTGCCAGTAGTATAGTCCAGGGTAATCAGCCCCAGCATTTT,CASSIVQGNQPQHF